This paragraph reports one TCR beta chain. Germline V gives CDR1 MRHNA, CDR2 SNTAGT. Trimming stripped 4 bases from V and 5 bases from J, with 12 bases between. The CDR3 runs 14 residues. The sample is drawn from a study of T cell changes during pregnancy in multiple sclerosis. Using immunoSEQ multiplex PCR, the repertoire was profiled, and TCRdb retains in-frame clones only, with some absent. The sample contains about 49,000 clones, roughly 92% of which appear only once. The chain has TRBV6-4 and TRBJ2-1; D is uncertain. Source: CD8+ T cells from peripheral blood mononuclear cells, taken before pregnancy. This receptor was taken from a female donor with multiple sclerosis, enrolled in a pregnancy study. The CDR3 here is CASSGREDHNEQFF. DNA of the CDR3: TGTGCCAGCAGTGGAAGAGAGGATCACAATGAGCAGTTCTTC.